The clone carrying this TCR beta chain was recorded a few times. Its antigen is currently unknown. The source of the sample is a study of cytomegalovirus exposure and HLA in healthy donors. General observations from the study: In a later analysis, at a false discovery rate of 0.05, roughly 18,000 TCR beta sequences were associated with HLA alleles. In a later analysis, common viral pathogens appeared linked to several of the most significant clusters.

Sampled while nominally healthy, donors likely had unrecorded immune exposures. With 60 Vbeta and 13 Jbeta primers, the PCR was carried out. The protocol was immunoSEQ multiplex PCR, while the TCRdb copy is restricted to in-frame clones and leaves out a portion. Of some 110,000 clones detected, around 75% appear once; the ten largest clones hold around 1.2%. The sequence came from a man aged 35 to 55 in good health and CMV-seronegative. Material: PBMCs.

The CDR3 reads CASSLWGPGQSSYNEQFF. DNA of the CDR3: TGTGCCAGCAGTTTATGGGGACCGGGACAGAGCTCCTACAATGAGCAGTTCTTC. The rearrangement uses TRBV27 and TRBJ2-1, with TRBD1 matching over 7 bases. The CDR3 is made up of 18 amino acids. Germline CDR1 MNHEY, CDR2 SMNVEV (reference sequence). V dropped 1 base and J dropped 0; count of bases not matched to a gene: 9.